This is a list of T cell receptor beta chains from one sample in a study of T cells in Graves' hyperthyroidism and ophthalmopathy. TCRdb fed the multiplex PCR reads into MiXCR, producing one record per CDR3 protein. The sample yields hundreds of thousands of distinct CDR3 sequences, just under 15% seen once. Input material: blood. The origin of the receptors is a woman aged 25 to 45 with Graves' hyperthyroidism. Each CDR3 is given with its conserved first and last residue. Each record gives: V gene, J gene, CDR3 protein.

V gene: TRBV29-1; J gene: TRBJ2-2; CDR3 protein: CSVEGQWVRSSNTGELFF
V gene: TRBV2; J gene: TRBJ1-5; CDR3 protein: CASSDDRLSIYSNQPQHF
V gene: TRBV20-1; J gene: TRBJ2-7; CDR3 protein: CSASPDRSLSYEQYF
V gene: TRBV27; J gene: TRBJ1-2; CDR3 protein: CASSKDSSPYGYTF
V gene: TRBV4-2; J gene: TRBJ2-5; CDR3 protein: CASSHLGGGSKETQYF
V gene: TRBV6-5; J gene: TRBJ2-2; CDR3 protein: CASSYSTLGGVGTGELFF
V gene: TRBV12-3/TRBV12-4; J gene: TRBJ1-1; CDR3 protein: CASSPPWGSNTEAFF
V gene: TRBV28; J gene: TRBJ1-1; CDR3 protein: CATDRAGNTEAFF
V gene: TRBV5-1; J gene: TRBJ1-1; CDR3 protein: CASSLVGILGGTEAFF
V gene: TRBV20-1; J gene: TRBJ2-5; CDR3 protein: CSAPRTRKGETQYF
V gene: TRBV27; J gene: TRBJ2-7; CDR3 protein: CATQVAGGSSYEQYF
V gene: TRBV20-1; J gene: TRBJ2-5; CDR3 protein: CSAVPAERSVETQYF
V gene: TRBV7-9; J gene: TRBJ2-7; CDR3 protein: CASSRTGTGMNEQYF
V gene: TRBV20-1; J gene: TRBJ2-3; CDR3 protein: CSATLRGPGLDTQYF
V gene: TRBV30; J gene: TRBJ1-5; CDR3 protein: CAWRYGNQPQHF
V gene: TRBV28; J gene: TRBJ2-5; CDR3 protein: CASSSPPGRTQETQYF
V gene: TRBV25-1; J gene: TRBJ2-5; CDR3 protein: CASSEAGGAQETQYF
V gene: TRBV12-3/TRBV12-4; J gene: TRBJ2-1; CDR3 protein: CASRSNLLDSEQFF
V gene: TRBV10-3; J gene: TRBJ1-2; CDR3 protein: CAISESGGTVYGYTF
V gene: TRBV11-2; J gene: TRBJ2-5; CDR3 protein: CASSLGGTGAGETQYF
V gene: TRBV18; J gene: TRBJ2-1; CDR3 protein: CASSPKGLADYNEQFF
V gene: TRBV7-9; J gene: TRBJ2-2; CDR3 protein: CASTNPANTGELFF
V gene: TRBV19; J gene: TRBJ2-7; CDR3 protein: CASSMASGNTYEQYF
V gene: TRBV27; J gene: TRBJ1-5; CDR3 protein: CASSTEAYSNQPQHF
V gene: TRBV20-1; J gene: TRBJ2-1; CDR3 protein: CSARDYGVVDEQFF
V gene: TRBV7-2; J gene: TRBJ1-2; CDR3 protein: CASSTIRDRGVGYTF
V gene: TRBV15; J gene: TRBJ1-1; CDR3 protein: CATSREGSRVTEAFF
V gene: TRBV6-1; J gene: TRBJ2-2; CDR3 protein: CASSRGREPNTGELFF
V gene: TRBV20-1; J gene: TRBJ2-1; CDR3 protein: CSARDVGASYNEQFF
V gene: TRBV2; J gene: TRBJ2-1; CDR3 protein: CASTIGDNEQFF
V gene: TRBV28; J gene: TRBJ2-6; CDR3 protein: CASSSRNSGANVLTF
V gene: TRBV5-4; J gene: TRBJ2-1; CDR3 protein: CASSSSGRLNEQFF
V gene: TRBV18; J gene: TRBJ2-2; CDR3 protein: CASSLLQPGNTGELFF
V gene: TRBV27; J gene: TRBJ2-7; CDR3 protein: CASSRGSGSYEQYF
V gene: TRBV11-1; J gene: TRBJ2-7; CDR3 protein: CASSNPDRELPEQYF
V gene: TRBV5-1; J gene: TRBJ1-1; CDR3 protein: CASSHEGGQYTEAFF
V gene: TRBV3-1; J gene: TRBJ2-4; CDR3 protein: CASSQIGVAGGSKNIQYF